This TCR beta chain originates from a study of cytomegalovirus exposure and HLA in healthy donors. Study context: Approximately 85 million unique TCRs from HLA-typed donors were held in an early release of data. Findings of the study overall: Because they were indistinguishable, some V segments, including TRBV6-2 and TRBV6-3, were excluded.

Germline V gene data show CDR1 as SGDLS and CDR2 as YYNGEE. V lost 2 bases to trimming and J lost 6 bases, with 5 bases between them. This CDR3 has 12 residues. The PCR was carried out with 60 Vbeta primers and 13 Jbeta primers. Some clones are missing from TCRdb's copy, which holds only in-frame ones; the method was immunoSEQ multiplex PCR. The sample includes 200,000 to 250,000 clones, about four fifths of them seen just once. Notes on this clone: The antigen is undetermined.

The V and J genes are TRBV9 and TRBJ2-2; D unclear. This receptor was identified in a man aged 30 to 39 in good health and CMV-seronegative. The sequencing sample was made of PBMCs. The CDR3 protein is CASSVRAGELFF. In DNA, the CDR3 is TGTGCCAGCAGCGTCCGGGCCGGGGAGCTGTTTTTT.